The 3 T cell receptor beta chains below come from one sample, sequenced in a study of T cell changes during pregnancy in multiple sclerosis. Method: immunoSEQ multiplex PCR; TCRdb's copy keeps in-frame clones and lacks some. The data contain almost 55,000 clones, about 88% of them singletons. The sample was CD8+ T cells from peripheral blood mononuclear cells, taken before pregnancy. These receptors all come from a female donor with multiple sclerosis, enrolled in a pregnancy study.

The chain is built from TRBV5-6 and TRBJ1-1; TRBD1 matches 8 bases. Losses at the gene ends were 0 bases for V and 8 bases for J; bases not matched to a gene: 9. The CDR3 totals 15 residues. Germline V gives CDR1 SGHDT, CDR2 YYEEEE. The CDR3 region is CASSLEPGGLAEAFF. CDR3 coding DNA: TGTGCCAGCAGCTTGGAACCAGGGGGCCTAGCGGAAGCTTTCTTT.

The chain couples TRBV4-3 to TRBJ2-1, with a possible D match to TRBD1 (5 bases). The CDR3 is 14 amino acids. V lost 4 bases and J lost 0, with 7 bases in between. Per germline, CDR1 LGHNA and CDR2 YSLEER. CDR3 DNA sequence: TGCGCCAGCAGCCTGGACAACTCCTACAATGAGCAGTTCTTC. Protein sequence: CASSLDNSYNEQFF.

The rearrangement joins TRBV4-1 to TRBJ2-7; D is possibly TRBD2 (5 bases). The CDR3 extends over 15 amino acids. V lost 3 bases and J 3 bases, leaving 15 bases between the germline ends. The germline gives CDR1 MGHRA, CDR2 YSYEKL. CDR3 in amino acids: CASSHLKYGLYEQYF. CDR3 nucleotide sequence: TGCGCCAGCAGCCACCTGAAGTACGGACTCTACGAGCAGTACTTC.